This is a list of T cell receptor beta chains from one sample in a study of blood T cell repertoires in COVID-19. Repertoires were generated with immunoSEQ multiplex PCR, while TCRdb's copy carries only in-frame clones and drops some. The repertoire includes over 200,000 clones, around 82% of them detected once, and approximately 4.8% sits in the top ten. What was sequenced was peripheral blood. All receptors come from a man aged 50 to 59 with active or convalescent COVID-19. CDR3s include the opening cysteine and the closing phenylalanine or tryptophan.

TRBV7-9	TRBJ1-2	15	CASSLTGAQYYGYTF
TRBV27	TRBJ2-3	17	CASSPRTGPSNTDTQYF
TRBV5-1	TRBJ2-3	15	CASSLVTSGEDTQYF
TRBV5-4	TRBJ2-7	15	CASSKSSGGSYEQYF
TRBV27	TRBJ2-7	16	CASSLISGANSYEQYF
TRBV3-1/TRBV3-2	TRBJ1-1	15	CASSPSQGSNTEAFF
TRBV11-2	TRBJ2-3	17	CASSLGLAGAPTDTQYF
TRBV7-9	TRBJ1-1	14	CASSLMQANTEAFF
TRBV28	TRBJ1-2	14	CASRSSGQGRGYTF
TRBV29-1	TRBJ1-2	12	CSVDVFNYGYTF
TRBV2	TRBJ2-2	15	CASSSYRGGTGELFF
TRBV27	TRBJ2-2	13	CASSLSYPGELFF
TRBV6-1	TRBJ1-3	15	CASSEAVRGRNTIYF
TRBV3-1/TRBV3-2	TRBJ1-1	15	CASSQDGTMNTEAFF
TRBV19	TRBJ1-6	13	CASSIAEDSPLHF
TRBV21-1	TRBJ1-2	16	CASSKSGTAPFYGYTF
TRBV6-6	TRBJ2-3	13	CASTLGWTDTQYF
TRBV27	TRBJ1-3	13	CASAWAAGNTIYF
TRBV29-1	TRBJ1-1	14	CSVDRTGRGTEAFF
TRBV3-1/TRBV3-2	TRBJ2-1	18	CASSRRTPLSGGGSEQFF
TRBV15	TRBJ1-2	16	CATSRDLGTPNYGYTF
TRBV7-2	TRBJ2-6	15	CASSLASSGANVLTF
TRBV7-9	TRBJ1-3	15	CASSSPTGPGNTIYF
TRBV19	TRBJ1-2	14	CASSIEQGSYGYTF
TRBV4-3	TRBJ2-2	15	CASSQGLVGTGELFF
TRBV3-1/TRBV3-2	TRBJ1-6	18	CASSQVETGGPRNSPLHF
TRBV28	TRBJ1-6	15	CASSARQGFNSPLHF
TRBV6-5	TRBJ1-1	13	CASSAGMNTEAFF
TRBV7-2	TRBJ2-2	16	CASSPWTSGNTGELFF
TRBV28	TRBJ2-7	12	CASFGHTYEQYF
TRBV7-3	TRBJ1-5	15	CASSPTGQGSEPQHF
TRBV6-6	TRBJ1-1	13	CASSWAGNTEAFF
TRBV3-1/TRBV3-2	TRBJ1-6	15	CASSQGDRDSSPLHF
TRBV28	TRBJ1-1	14	CASTGDSFNTEAFF
TRBV7-9	TRBJ1-2	12	CASSLGPGGYTF